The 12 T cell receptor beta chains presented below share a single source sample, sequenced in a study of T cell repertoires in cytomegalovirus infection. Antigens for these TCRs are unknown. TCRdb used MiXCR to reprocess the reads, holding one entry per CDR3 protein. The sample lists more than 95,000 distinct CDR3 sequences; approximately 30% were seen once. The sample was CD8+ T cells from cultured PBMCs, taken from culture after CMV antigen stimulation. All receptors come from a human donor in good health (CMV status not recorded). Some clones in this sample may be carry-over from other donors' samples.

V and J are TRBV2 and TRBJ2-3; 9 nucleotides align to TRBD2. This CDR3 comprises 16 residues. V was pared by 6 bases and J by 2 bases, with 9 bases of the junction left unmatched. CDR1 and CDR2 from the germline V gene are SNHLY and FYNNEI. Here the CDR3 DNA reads TGTGCCAGCAGCGATATAGCGGGAGCTAACACAGATACGCAGTATTTT. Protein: CASSDIAGANTDTQYF.

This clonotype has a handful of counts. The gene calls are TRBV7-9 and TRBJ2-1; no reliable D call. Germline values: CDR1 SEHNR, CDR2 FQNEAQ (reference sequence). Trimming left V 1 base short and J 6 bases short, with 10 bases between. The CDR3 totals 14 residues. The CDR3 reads CASSLVAGINEQFF. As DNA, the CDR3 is TGTGCCAGCAGCTTAGTTGCAGGAATCAATGAGCAGTTCTTC. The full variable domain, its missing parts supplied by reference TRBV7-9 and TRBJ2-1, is DTGVSQNPRHKITKRGQNVTFRCDPISEHNRLYWYRQTLGQGPEFLTYFQNEAQLEKSRLLSDRFSAERPKGSFSTLEIQRTEQGDSAMYLCASSLVAGINEQFFGPGTRLTVL.

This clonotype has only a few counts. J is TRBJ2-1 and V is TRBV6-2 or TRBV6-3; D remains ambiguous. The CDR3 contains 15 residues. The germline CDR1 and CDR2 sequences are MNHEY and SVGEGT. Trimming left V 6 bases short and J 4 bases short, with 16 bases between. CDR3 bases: TGTGCCAGCAGCCCTCGATCCCGGGTATACAATGAGCAGTTCTTC. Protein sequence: CASSPRSRVYNEQFF.

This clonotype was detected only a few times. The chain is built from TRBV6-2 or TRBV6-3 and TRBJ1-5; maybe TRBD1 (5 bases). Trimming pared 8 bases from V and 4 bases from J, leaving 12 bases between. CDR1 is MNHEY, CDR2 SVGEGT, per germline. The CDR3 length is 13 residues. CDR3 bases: TGTGCCAGCCTTATAGGGGTGAATCAGCCCCAGCATTTT. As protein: CASLIGVNQPQHF.

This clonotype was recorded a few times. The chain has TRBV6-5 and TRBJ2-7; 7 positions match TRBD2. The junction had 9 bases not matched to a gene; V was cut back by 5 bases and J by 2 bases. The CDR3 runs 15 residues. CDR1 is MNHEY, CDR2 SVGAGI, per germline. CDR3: CASSTTGEGAYEQYF. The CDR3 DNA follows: TGTGCCAGCAGTACCACCGGGGAGGGCGCCTACGAGCAGTACTTC.

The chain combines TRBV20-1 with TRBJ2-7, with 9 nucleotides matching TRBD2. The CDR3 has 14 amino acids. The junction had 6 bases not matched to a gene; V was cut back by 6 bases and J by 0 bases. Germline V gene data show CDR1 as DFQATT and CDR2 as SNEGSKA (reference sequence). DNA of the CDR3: TGCAGTGCCGAAAGCGGGGGGAACTCCTACGAGCAGTACTTC. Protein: CSAESGGNSYEQYF.

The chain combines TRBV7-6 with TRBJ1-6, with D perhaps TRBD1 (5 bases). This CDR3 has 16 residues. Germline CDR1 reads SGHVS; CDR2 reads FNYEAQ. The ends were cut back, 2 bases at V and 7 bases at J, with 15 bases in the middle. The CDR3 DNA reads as TGTGCCAGCAGCTTAAGTCAGGCAGGGTACAATTCACCCCTCCACTTT. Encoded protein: CASSLSQAGYNSPLHF.

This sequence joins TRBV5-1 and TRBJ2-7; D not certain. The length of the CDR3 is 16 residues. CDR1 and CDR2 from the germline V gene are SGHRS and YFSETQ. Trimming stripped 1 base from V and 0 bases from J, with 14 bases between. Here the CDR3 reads CASSLYGVSDSYEQYF. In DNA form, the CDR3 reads TGCGCCAGCAGCTTGTATGGGGTGTCAGACTCCTACGAGCAGTACTTC. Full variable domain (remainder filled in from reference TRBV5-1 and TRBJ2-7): KAGVTQTPRYLIKTRGQQVTLSCSPISGHRSVSWYQQTPGQGLQFLFEYFSETQRNKGNFPGRFSGRQFSNSRSEMNVSTLELGDSALYLCASSLYGVSDSYEQYFGPGTRLTVT.

CDR3 amino acids: CASSDLMNTEAFF. Here the CDR3 DNA reads TGTGCCAGCTCCGACTTAATGAACACTGAAGCTTTCTTT. This chain links TRBV6-6 with TRBJ1-1; D is ambiguous. The CDR3 totals 13 residues. From germline, CDR1 is MNHNY and CDR2 SVGAGI (reference sequence). Trimming removed 8 bases from V and 0 bases from J, with 10 bases in between.

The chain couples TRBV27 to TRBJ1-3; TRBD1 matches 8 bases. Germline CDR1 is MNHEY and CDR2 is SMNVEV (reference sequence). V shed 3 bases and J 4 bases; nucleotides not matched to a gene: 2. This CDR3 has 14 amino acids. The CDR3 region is CASSLDRAGNTIYF. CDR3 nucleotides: TGTGCCAGCAGTTTGGACAGGGCCGGAAACACCATATATTTT.

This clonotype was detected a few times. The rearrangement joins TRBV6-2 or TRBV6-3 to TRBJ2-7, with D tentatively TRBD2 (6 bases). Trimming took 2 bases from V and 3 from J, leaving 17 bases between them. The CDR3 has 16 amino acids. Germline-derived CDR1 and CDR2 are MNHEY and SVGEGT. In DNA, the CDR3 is TGTGCCAGCAGTTACCCCATCCGGGACTTGAGCTACGAGCAGTACTTC. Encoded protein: CASSYPIRDLSYEQYF.

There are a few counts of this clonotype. The CDR3 is CASNFGTSNTDTQYF. Written as DNA, the CDR3 is TGTGCCAGCAACTTCGGGACTAGCAACACAGATACGCAGTATTTT. The rearrangement joins TRBV5-6 to TRBJ2-3; 9 bases fit TRBD2. CDR3 length equals 15 residues. Per germline, CDR1 SGHDT and CDR2 YYEEEE. V gave up 6 bases and J gave up 2 bases; unmatched junction bases: 7.